This TCR beta chain was found in a study of shared clonotypes between healthy human individuals. Overall study results and limits: It was only blood that was sampled, and tissue repertoires likely differ. Generally, estimated richness proved larger in naive subsets than it did in memory subsets. Limitation of the genetic and exposure-history diversity represented came from the few donors.

From CD4+ cells came CD45RA+ naive and CD45RA-negative memory subsets. Clones were sequenced by immunoSEQ multiplex PCR, and TCRdb holds only the in-frame ones, with some missing. The table lists 1,500,000 or so clones, around 97% of them singletons. The CDR3 has 16 amino acids. The J segment lost 2 bases and the V segment lost 2 bases, leaving 5 bases of the junction unmatched. The germline V gene has CDR1 MNHEY and CDR2 SMNVEV (reference sequence). As to this clone: What it binds is unknown.

The V call is TRBV27, the J call TRBJ2-2; 7 bases are shared with TRBD2. Source material: naive CD4+ T cells sorted from blood. Described subset: CD45RA+ positively selected. The sequence was obtained from a man in his thirties or forties in good health. The CDR3 reads CASSLVPSGNTGELFF. The CDR3 region has the DNA TGTGCCAGCAGTTTAGTGCCTAGCGGAAACACCGGGGAGCTGTTTTTT.